These 9 T cell receptor beta chains were sequenced from one sample in a study of blood T cell repertoires in COVID-19. Produced via immunoSEQ multiplex PCR; TCRdb's table is partial and in-frame only. Of about 280,000 clones in the sample, roughly 80% were seen once. The material sequenced was PBMCs or T cells enriched from blood (not recorded which). These receptor sequences come from a man in his forties who had been exposed to COVID-19.

This clone was recorded a few times. This chain links TRBV3-1 (or the pseudogene TRBV3-2) with TRBJ1-1; TRBD1 aligns across 9 bases. The V and J ends lost 3 bases and 11 bases, in that order; junction bases with no gene match: 13. The CDR3 runs 15 residues. Germline CDR1 LGHDT, CDR2 YNNKEL (reference sequence). CDR3 sequence (DNA): TGTGCCAGCAGCCATTCGGACAGGGGCCCCGAGGGGGCTTTCTTT. It specifies CASSHSDRGPEGAFF.

The chain links TRBV12-3 or TRBV12-4 to TRBJ2-7; perhaps TRBD2 as D (5 bases). The CDR3 loop spans 13 amino acids. The V gene lost 7 bases and the J gene lost 6 bases, with 16 bases spanning the gap. For the CDR3, the DNA is TGTGCCAGCAACCTACTCAGTGAGGGCGAGCAGTACTTC. As protein: CASNLLSEGEQYF.

This chain uses TRBV5-1 with TRBJ1-4, with 7 bases matching TRBD1. The CDR3 loop spans 15 amino acids. V dropped 0 bases and J dropped 7; count of bases not matched to a gene: 6. CDR1 is SGHRS and CDR2 is YFSETQ in the germline V gene. CDR3 nucleotide sequence: TGCGCCAGCAGCTTGGGAGGGGGCTTAAGTGAAAAACTGTTTTTT. It is translated as CASSLGGGLSEKLFF.

The chain has TRBV12-3 or TRBV12-4 and TRBJ2-2; no clear D. CDR3 length: 13 amino acids. Deletions cut 5 bases from V and 7 bases from J, with 11 bases between. The CDR3 region has the DNA TGTGCCAGCAGTCCTACCCAGGTCGGGGAGCTGTTTTTT. This codes for CASSPTQVGELFF.

The chain recombines TRBV3-1 (or the pseudogene TRBV3-2) with TRBJ1-5, with no clear D. The CDR3 covers 15 residues. The ends were cut back, 1 base at V and 6 bases at J, with 13 bases in the middle. Germline CDR1 LGHDT, CDR2 YNNKEL (reference sequence). The CDR3 coding sequence is TGTGCCAGCAGCCAAGGAGGGCCGGTTAGTCAGCCCCAGCATTTT. Translating it yields CASSQGGPVSQPQHF.

V usage is TRBV7-9 and J usage is TRBJ1-1; D call uncertain. The CDR3 contains 12 residues. Looked up from germline, CDR1 is SEHNR and CDR2 is FQNEAQ (reference sequence). V lost 5 bases to trimming and J lost 4 bases, with 8 bases between them. CDR3 loop: CASSLQITEAFF. The CDR3 coding sequence is TGTGCCAGCAGCCTACAGATCACTGAAGCTTTCTTT.

This chain uses TRBV30 with TRBJ2-3, with 8 bases aligning to TRBD2. V shed 5 bases and J 0 bases; nucleotides not matched to a gene: 7. CDR1 and CDR2 from the germline V gene are GTSNPN and SVGIG (reference sequence). This CDR3 has 15 residues. CDR3 sequence (DNA): TGTGCCTGGGACCAAATAGCGGGGAGCACAGATACGCAGTATTTT. Translation: CAWDQIAGSTDTQYF. Based on the CDR3 plus reference TRBV30 and TRBJ2-3, the full variable domain is SQTIHQWPATLVQPVGSPLSLECTVEGTSNPNLYWYRQAAGRGLQLLFYSVGIGQISSEVPQNLSASRPQDRQFILSSKKLLLSDSGFYLCAWDQIAGSTDTQYFGPGTRLTVL.

The chain recombines TRBV18 with TRBJ2-5; no definite D call. V was pared by 3 bases and J by 4 bases, with 12 bases between. The germline gives CDR1 KGHSH, CDR2 LQKENI. The CDR3 is 14 amino acids. The DNA for the CDR3 is TGTGCCAGCTCACCGGCGGCCCGAAGAGAGACCCAGTACTTC. It yields the protein CASSPAARRETQYF. Variable domain in full (rest from reference TRBV18 and TRBJ2-5): NAGVMQNPRHLVRRRGQEARLRCSPMKGHSHVYWYRQLPEEGLKFMVYLQKENIIDESGMPKERFSAEFPKEGPSILRIQQVVRGDSAAYFCASSPAARRETQYFGPGTRLLVL.

The chain is built from TRBV5-1 and TRBJ2-7, with 7 bases lining up with TRBD2. The CDR3 is made up of 14 amino acids. Germline V gene sequence: CDR1 SGHRS, CDR2 YFSETQ. J gave up 4 bases and V 3 bases, and 7 bases lay outside the gene matches. The CDR3 DNA reads TGCGCCAGCAGCTCGGGGGGACTTAATTACGAGCAGTACTTC. Protein sequence: CASSSGGLNYEQYF.